This is a list of T cell receptor beta chains from one sample in a study of preoperative IRX-2 immunotherapy in early breast cancer. Some clones are missing from TCRdb's copy, which holds only in-frame ones; the method was immunoSEQ multiplex PCR. The sample lists over 20,000 clones; about 81% were seen once. This material consisted of lymph node tissue, taken after IRX-2 immunotherapy. All receptors derive from a human donor with breast cancer. The CDR3 runs from the conserved cysteine through the conserved F or W. D genes are given only for firm matches. Clone size is stated in some rows and not others, as once, few, many or a class when expanded.

>-|-|TRBJ2-3|TRBV19
TGTGCCAGTAGTATCAATGGACAGACAGATACGCAGTATTTT
CASSINGQTDTQYF
>TRBD1|once|TRBJ1-5|TRBV28
TGTGCCAGCAGAACAGGGGGCAACAATCAGCCCCAGCATTTT
CASRTGGNNQPQHF
>-|-|TRBJ2-2|TRBV7-2
TGTGCCAGCAGCTTCAAGAGCGGGACACAGGTGCCCGGGGAGCTGTTTTTT
CASSFKSGTQVPGELFF
>-|few|TRBJ2-1|TRBV6-8
TGTGCCAGCATCAGAAGCCCGGAGGGGAATGAGCAGTTCTTC
CASIRSPEGNEQFF
>-|-|TRBJ1-1|TRBV5-1
TGCGCCAGCAGCTTGGTTCCGGGACCGGGGACTGAAGCTTTCTTT
CASSLVPGPGTEAFF
>TRBD1|-|TRBJ1-2|TRBV19
TGTGCCAGTAGTATAAGTGGGACAGGGAGTAACTATGGCTACACCTTC
CASSISGTGSNYGYTF
>-|-|TRBJ1-1|TRBV7-5
TGTGCCAGCAACCAACTAGGGGGGCGGACTGAAGCTTTCTTT
CASNQLGGRTEAFF
>TRBD1|-|TRBJ1-3|TRBV10-3
TGTGCCAGTCGATCCACCGACAGGGAGGGAGGGGACACCATATATTTT
CASRSTDREGGDTIYF
>TRBD1|few|TRBJ1-1|TRBV30
TGTGCCTGGAGTGTTACAGGGGGCACTGAAGCTTTCTTT
CAWSVTGGTEAFF
>-|-|TRBJ1-3|TRBV6-8
TGTGCCAGCAGTCGGGATAGGGTAGCGGGAAACACCATATATTTT
CASSRDRVAGNTIYF
>-|-|TRBJ2-1|TRBV6-8
TGTGCCAGCAGCCTGACCTTTGTGGACAATGAGCAGTTCTTC
CASSLTFVDNEQFF
>TRBD1|-|TRBJ1-1|TRBV19
TGTGCCAGTAGCACAAGGACAGGATCCATGAACACTGAAGCTTTCTTT
CASSTRTGSMNTEAFF
>-|-|TRBJ1-1|TRBV29-1
TGCAGCGCCTCTTCCCAGGAGAACACTGAAGCTTTCTTT
CSASSQENTEAFF
>-|-|TRBJ2-2|TRBV5-1
TGCGCCAGCAGCCCAACAGTTAACACCGGGGAGCTGTTTTTT
CASSPTVNTGELFF
>-|-|TRBJ1-2|TRBV6-1
TGTGCCAGCAGTGAAGCTGGCCAGGTAGATGGCTACACCTTC
CASSEAGQVDGYTF
>-|-|TRBJ1-1|TRBV5-1
TGCGCCAGCAGCCGACTGACAGAAAACACTGAAGCTTTCTTT
CASSRLTENTEAFF
>TRBD2|once|TRBJ2-3|TRBV18
TGTGCCAGCTCACCATCGGGAGGGGGAGATACGCAGTATTTT
CASSPSGGGDTQYF
>TRBD1|-|TRBJ1-5|TRBV28
TGTGCCAGCAGTCCATCGGGCAGGGGGTTCAATCAGCCCCAGCATTTT
CASSPSGRGFNQPQHF
>TRBD1|-|TRBJ1-1|TRBV19
TGTGCCAGTAGCGAGGGCGACAGGGTTCGGTTTGGTTTCTTT
CASSEGDRVRFGFF
>TRBD1|-|TRBJ1-5|TRBV6-8
TGTGCCAGCAAAAGGGACAGCCTTACCTTCAATCAGCCCCAGCATTTT
CASKRDSLTFNQPQHF
>TRBD1|-|TRBJ1-2|TRBV19
TGTGCCAGTACAAGACAGGGGCGGGGTGGCTACACCTTC
CASTRQGRGGYTF
>-|few|TRBJ2-3|TRBV25-1
TGTGCCAGAGAGCCGGGTGTGGAATGCGATACGCAGTATTTT
CAREPGVECDTQYF
>-|-|TRBJ1-3|TRBV18
TGTGCCAGCTCACCAACGGGGCAGTCCTCTGGAAACACCATATATTTT
CASSPTGQSSGNTIYF
>-|-|TRBJ2-1|TRBV11-3
TGTGCCAGCAGACCGCCGGGGCAACCTTACAATGAGCAGTTCTTC
CASRPPGQPYNEQFF
>TRBD1|-|TRBJ1-1|TRBV18
TGTGCCAGCTCAATCGGGGACAGGGGAACTGAAGCTTTCTTT
CASSIGDRGTEAFF
>-|once|TRBJ1-6|TRBV11-3
TGTGCCAGCAGCTCCACCCAGGGGAGGAATTCACCCCTCCACTTT
CASSSTQGRNSPLHF
>TRBD1|-|TRBJ1-2|TRBV30
TGTGCCTGGGGACAGGGGATAGGCGGCTACACCTTC
CAWGQGIGGYTF
>-|few|TRBJ1-1|TRBV6-8
TGTGCCAGCAGCTTAGGACGGGCTGAAGCTTTCTTT
CASSLGRAEAFF
>TRBD1|-|TRBJ1-6|TRBV18
TGTGCCAGCTCGTCAGGGGGCGCGAATTCACCCCTCCACTTT
CASSSGGANSPLHF
>TRBD2|-|TRBJ2-7|TRBV14
TGTGCCAGCAGCCAAGATGGTCCCGGGGGGGCCCCCTACGAGCAGTACTTC
CASSQDGPGGAPYEQYF
>-|-|TRBJ2-2|TRBV29-1
TGCAGCGTTGGTCAGGACGGGAACACCGGGGAGCTGTTTTTT
CSVGQDGNTGELFF
>-|few|TRBJ1-3|TRBV19
TGTGCCAGTAGGAGCAGGGACATCTCTGGAAACACCATATATTTT
CASRSRDISGNTIYF
>-|few|TRBJ1-5|TRBV19
TGTGCCAGTAGTATTGGGCAGGGGCGTATTCAGCCCCAGCATTTT
CASSIGQGRIQPQHF
>-|-|TRBJ1-1|TRBV12-5
TGTGCCAGCACCGCGGCGGGGGCTGTGAACACTGAAGCTTTCTTT
CASTAAGAVNTEAFF
>TRBD1|-|TRBJ1-5|TRBV19
TGTGCCAGTAGGAGGACAGGGGGCGCGCGGTCGGGGCCCCAGCATTTT
CASRRTGGARSGPQHF
>-|-|TRBJ2-4|TRBV11-3
TGTGCCAGCAGCCATGGCGGGGGCGTTGACAAAAACATTCAGTACTTC
CASSHGGGVDKNIQYF
>TRBD1|-|TRBJ1-6|TRBV4-1
TGCACCAGCAGCCCGCGTCGACAGGGGTATGTTTCACCCCTCCACTTT
CTSSPRRQGYVSPLHF
>-|-|TRBJ2-1|TRBV25-1
TGTGCCAGCAGTGAATGGGGAAACGAGCAGTTCTTC
CASSEWGNEQFF
>-|once|TRBJ1-1|TRBV5-1
TGCGCCAGCAGCTTGGGGTACAGGTCGGTGGTCACTGAAGCTTTCTTT
CASSLGYRSVVTEAFF
>-|-|TRBJ2-3|TRBV2
TGTGCCAGCAGTGGTGTTAGCGTAAGCACAGATACGCAGTATTTT
CASSGVSVSTDTQYF